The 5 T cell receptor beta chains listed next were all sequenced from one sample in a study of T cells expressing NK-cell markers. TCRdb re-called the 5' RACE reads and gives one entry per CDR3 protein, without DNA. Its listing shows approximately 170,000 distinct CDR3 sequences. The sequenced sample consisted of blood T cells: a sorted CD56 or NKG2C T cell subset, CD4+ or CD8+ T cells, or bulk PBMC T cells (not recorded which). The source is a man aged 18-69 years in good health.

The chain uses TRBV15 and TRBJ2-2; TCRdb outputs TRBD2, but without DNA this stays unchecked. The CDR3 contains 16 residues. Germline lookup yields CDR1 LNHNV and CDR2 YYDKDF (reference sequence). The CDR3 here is CATSPRWLENTGELFF. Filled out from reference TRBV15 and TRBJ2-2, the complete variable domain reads DAMVIQNPRYQVTQFGKPVTLSCSQTLNHNVMYWYQQKSSQAPKLLFHYYDKDFNNEADTPDNFQSRRPNTSFCFLDIRSPGLGDTAMYLCATSPRWLENTGELFFGEGSRLTVL.

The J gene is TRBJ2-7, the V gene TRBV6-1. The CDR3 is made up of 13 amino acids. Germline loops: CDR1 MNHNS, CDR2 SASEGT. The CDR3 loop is CASSLDGLYEQYF.

CDR3 residues: CASSQARNTEAFF. V gene TRBV4-1 combines with J gene TRBJ1-1. Germline V gene sequence: CDR1 MGHRA, CDR2 YSYEKL. The CDR3 has 13 residues.

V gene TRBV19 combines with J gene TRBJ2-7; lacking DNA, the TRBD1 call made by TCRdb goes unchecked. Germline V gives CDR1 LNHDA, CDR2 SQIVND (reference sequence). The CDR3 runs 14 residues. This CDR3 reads CASSIGFPDYEQYF.

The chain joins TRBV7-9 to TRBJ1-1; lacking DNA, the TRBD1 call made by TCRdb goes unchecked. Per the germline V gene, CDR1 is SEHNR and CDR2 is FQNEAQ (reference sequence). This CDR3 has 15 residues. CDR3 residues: CASSSIRTDNTEAFF.